These 22 T cell receptor beta chains were all obtained from the same sample, sequenced in a study of vaccination and CD4 T cells after COVID-19. With the Oncomine TCR Beta short-read assay, DNA from cultured CD4+ T cells was sequenced. TCRdb itself ran the PCR reads through MiXCR, one entry per CDR3 protein. In the table there are more than 15,000 distinct CDR3 sequences, about 40% of which are singletons. No antigens are known for them. The sample's treatment: roughly ten-day PBMC culture with coronavirus spike peptide pools or control peptides (ViraFEST assay). Sequenced material: CD4+ T cells from blood, cultured in vitro. These receptors came from a human donor who had recovered from COVID-19.

The chain is built from TRBV10-3 and TRBJ2-5; 7 bases line up with TRBD1. This CDR3 is 15 amino acids long. CDR1 is ENHRY, CDR2 SYGVKD, per germline. V trimming: 4 bases; J trimming: 4 bases; junction bases outside the gene matches: 9. The CDR3 region is CAISGRQGPSETQYF. DNA for the CDR3: TGTGCCATCAGTGGGAGACAGGGACCCTCAGAGACCCAGTACTTC.

V usage is TRBV15 and J usage is TRBJ1-5; tentatively, D is TRBD1 (6 bases). The ends were cut back, 6 bases at V and 0 bases at J, with 9 bases in the middle. The CDR3 contains 14 residues. Germline CDR1 LNHNV, CDR2 YYDKDF (reference sequence). The DNA of the CDR3 is TGTGCCACCAGGGGAGGGGGTAGCAATCAGCCCCAGCATTTT. Translating gives CATRGGGSNQPQHF.

In this sample, this clonotype turned up once. The gene calls are TRBV12-3 or TRBV12-4 and TRBJ2-5; D unclear. Trimming removed 3 bases at V and 4 bases at J, with 9 bases between. The length of the CDR3 is 13 residues. The CDR3 DNA reads as TGTGCCAGCAGTTTCAATTTGGGAGAGACCCAGTACTTC. Translation gives CASSFNLGETQYF.

This clonotype has just a few counts. The V and J genes are TRBV20-1 and TRBJ1-5, with 9 bases identical to TRBD1. This CDR3 is 15 amino acids long. V trimming: 2 bases; J trimming: 5 bases; junction bases outside the gene matches: 7. Germline V lookup: CDR1 DFQATT, CDR2 SNEGSKA (reference sequence). CDR3: CSARRNTGGHQPQHF. The CDR3 coding sequence is TGCAGTGCTAGACGCAATACAGGGGGCCATCAGCCCCAGCATTTT.

This clonotype was picked up a small number of times. The rearrangement uses TRBV10-3 and TRBJ1-2; 8 bases line up with TRBD1. This CDR3 is built from 14 residues. The junction had 10 bases not matched to a gene; V was cut back by 6 bases and J by 7 bases. The germline V gene has CDR1 ENHRY and CDR2 SYGVKD. CDR3 nucleotides: TGTGCCATCAGATCGGACAGGGATTTTACTGGCTACACCTTC. As protein: CAIRSDRDFTGYTF.

This clonotype has only a few counts. V and J are TRBV30 and TRBJ1-5; D not certain. Between the trimmed V and J ends, which lost 1 base and 2 bases, there was a span of 6 bases. Germline CDR1 reads GTSNPN; CDR2 reads SVGIG (reference sequence). The length of the CDR3 is 13 residues. CDR3 loop: CAWSGQRNQPQHF. CDR3 nucleotide sequence: TGTGCCTGGAGTGGGCAGCGCAATCAGCCCCAGCATTTT.

V is TRBV5-1 and J is TRBJ2-1; 12 nucleotides agree with TRBD2. In germline, CDR1 is SGHRS, CDR2 YFSETQ. The CDR3 spans 17 residues. V trimming: 3 bases; J trimming: 0 bases; junction bases outside the gene matches: 4. The CDR3: CASSWGLAGPSYNEQFF. For the CDR3, the DNA is TGCGCCAGCAGCTGGGGACTAGCGGGCCCCTCCTACAATGAGCAGTTCTTC. Drawing the rest from reference TRBV5-1 and TRBJ2-1, the complete variable domain is KAGVTQTPRYLIKTRGQQVTLSCSPISGHRSVSWYQQTPGQGLQFLFEYFSETQRNKGNFPGRFSGRQFSNSRSEMNVSTLELGDSALYLCASSWGLAGPSYNEQFFGPGTRLTVL.

This clonotype was found a few times. This chain joins TRBV7-9 and TRBJ1-2, with D tentatively TRBD1 (6 bases). The CDR3 totals 12 residues. Between the trimmed V and J ends, which lost 4 bases and 6 bases, there was a span of 9 bases. Germline V gene lookup returns CDR1 SEHNR and CDR2 FQNEAQ (reference sequence). The CDR3, as DNA: TGTGCCAGCAGCTGGGGGCGCGATGGCTACACCTTC. It is translated as CASSWGRDGYTF.

By sample share, this clonotype is medium-sized. This rearrangement joins TRBV6-1 to TRBJ2-3; TRBD2 matches 12 bases. Per the germline V gene, CDR1 is MNHNS and CDR2 is SASEGT. This CDR3 is 15 amino acids long. Losses at the gene ends were 2 bases for V and 4 bases for J; bases not matched to a gene: 1. CDR3 residues: CASSELAGGPDTQYF. The DNA of the CDR3 is TGTGCCAGCAGTGAACTAGCGGGAGGGCCAGATACGCAGTATTTT.

This clonotype occurred a few times. The rearrangement joins TRBV2 to TRBJ2-5, with D perhaps given as TRBD1 or TRBD2 (5 bases each). Germline V gene sequence: CDR1 SNHLY, CDR2 FYNNEI. V was shortened by 3 bases and J by 4 bases, with 9 bases between the two germline ends. The CDR3 is made up of 13 amino acids. CDR3 sequence (DNA): TGTGCCAGCAGTGAGCAGGGACGAGAGACCCAGTACTTC. As protein: CASSEQGRETQYF.

This clonotype appeared a few times. The rearrangement joins TRBV24-1 to TRBJ2-5; D gene uncertain. The length of the CDR3 is 12 residues. Trimming pared 4 bases from V and 5 bases from J, leaving 7 bases between. Germline V gene sequence: CDR1 KGHDR, CDR2 SFDVKD. CDR3 in DNA: TGTGCCACCAGTGACAACACGGAGACCCAGTACTTC. Its translation is CATSDNTETQYF.

The V call is TRBV6-2 or TRBV6-3, the J call TRBJ2-5; 7 bases are a match to TRBD2. The CDR3 contains 15 residues. Unmatched junction bases numbered 6, after V lost 3 bases and J lost 2 bases. Germline CDR1 and CDR2: MNHEY and SVGEGT. CDR3 protein: CASSYSSGGQETQYF. The CDR3 nucleotides are TGTGCCAGCAGTTATTCTTCGGGGGGACAAGAGACCCAGTACTTC.

This clonotype was observed a handful of times. This chain uses TRBV10-3 with TRBJ2-5, with TRBD2 matching 8 bases. Per the germline V gene, CDR1 is ENHRY and CDR2 is SYGVKD. The ends lost 2 bases at V and 4 bases at J; junction bases unmatched: 21. This CDR3 is built from 20 residues. The CDR3 DNA follows: TGTGCCATCAGTGAGCCAAAGGGACTAGTGAGTCCCAAAGAGGGAGAGACCCAGTACTTC. It specifies CAISEPKGLVSPKEGETQYF.

This rearrangement joins TRBV20-1 to TRBJ1-2; no clear D gene. The germline CDR1 and CDR2 sequences are DFQATT and SNEGSKA (reference sequence). This CDR3 contains 10 residues. V was shortened by 3 bases and J by 5 bases, with 4 bases between the two germline ends. CDR3 amino acids: CSARLYGYTF. The DNA for the CDR3 is TGCAGTGCTAGGCTATATGGCTACACCTTC.

This clonotype has just one count. The chain combines TRBV7-2 with TRBJ2-7, with a possible D match to TRBD1 (5 bases). Germline assignment: CDR1 SGHTA and CDR2 FQGNSA. CDR3 length: 19 residues. Trimming removed 1 base from V and 0 bases from J, with 22 bases in between. CDR3 residues: CASSLVHFFGYRSSYEQYF. The DNA for the CDR3 is TGTGCCAGCAGCTTAGTTCATTTTTTTGGGTACAGGAGCTCCTACGAGCAGTACTTC.

The V gene is TRBV29-1, the J gene TRBJ2-1; 9 bases fit TRBD1. Trimming removed 4 bases from V and 8 bases from J; junction bases left unmatched: 3. The V gene's germline CDR1 is SQVTM and CDR2 ANQGSEA. This CDR3 has 12 amino acids. The CDR3 sequence is CSVGRQGDEQFF. CDR3 coding DNA: TGCAGCGTTGGTAGACAGGGGGATGAGCAGTTCTTC.

The V gene is TRBV20-1, the J gene TRBJ2-7; D might be TRBD2 (5 bases). The CDR3 spans 12 residues. Trimming pared 7 bases from V and 1 base from J, leaving 11 bases between. CDR1 and CDR2 (germline): DFQATT, SNEGSKA (reference sequence). In DNA, the CDR3 is TGCAGTGTTCAACCGGGATCCTACGAGCAGTACTTC. Its translation: CSVQPGSYEQYF.

This clonotype was counted only a few times. The chain recombines TRBV6-5 with TRBJ2-3; D unresolved. CDR3 length: 15 residues. In germline, CDR1 is MNHEY, CDR2 SVGAGI. V lost 2 bases to trimming and J lost 2 bases, with 11 bases between them. The CDR3 nucleotides read TGTGCCAGCAGTTACGGGGTGTTGGACACAGATACGCAGTATTTT. Amino acids: CASSYGVLDTDTQYF.

The gene calls are TRBV19 and TRBJ1-4; TRBD1 matches 7 bases. CDR1 LNHDA and CDR2 SQIVND come from the germline V gene (reference sequence). V lost 8 bases to trimming and J lost 8 bases; unmatched junction nucleotides: 8. The CDR3 is 13 residues long. CDR3 nucleotide sequence: TGTGCCAGTGAAGACAGGGCGGACGAAAAACTGTTTTTT. This sequence encodes CASEDRADEKLFF.

This clonotype has more than one count but fewer than ten. This chain connects TRBV2 to TRBJ2-5, with D maybe TRBD2 (6 bases). The germline CDR1 and CDR2 sequences are SNHLY and FYNNEI. The CDR3 spans 15 residues. V dropped 6 bases and J dropped 2 bases, with 16 bases sitting between them. CDR3 DNA: TGTGCCAGCAGGGGTCAGACTAGTTATCAAGAGACCCAGTACTTC. Its translation: CASRGQTSYQETQYF. Using reference TRBV2 and TRBJ2-5 for the parts outside the CDR3, the full variable domain is EPEVTQTPSHQVTQMGQEVILRCVPISNHLYFYWYRQILGQKVEFLVSFYNNEISEKSEIFDDQFSVERPDGSNFTLKIRSTKLEDSAMYFCASRGQTSYQETQYFGPGTRLLVL.

In its sample, this clonotype was seen a few times. The V and J genes are TRBV20-1 and TRBJ2-1; TRBD1 aligns across 10 bases. Germline assignment: CDR1 DFQATT and CDR2 SNEGSKA (reference sequence). This CDR3 has 19 residues. The trim removed 0 bases at V and 4 bases at J, leaving 15 bases unmatched. The chain's CDR3 is CSARERGQGDPRLYNEQFF. The CDR3 nucleotides are TGCAGTGCTAGAGAACGAGGACAGGGGGATCCCCGACTGTACAATGAGCAGTTCTTC.

This clonotype has more than one count but fewer than ten. This chain connects TRBV7-2 to TRBJ2-5; D unclear. V was trimmed by 8 bases and J by 7 bases, leaving 14 bases between them. Germline CDR1 and CDR2: SGHTA and FQGNSA. This CDR3 has 12 amino acids. CDR3 sequence (DNA): TGTGCCAGCCAGGACGGTGTACGGACCCAGTACTTC. Residues: CASQDGVRTQYF.